Here is one T cell receptor (beta chain) with its context. Profiling relied on immunoSEQ multiplex PCR, and the TCRdb table lists in-frame clones only, not all of them. The table shows roughly 140,000 clones, with under 95% occurring only once. This sample is drawn from a study of OX40 agonist ivuxolimab in advanced cancers. Drawing of blood for sampling happened at baseline, at cycle 4 day 1, and at cycle 7 day 1. This TCR was recovered from an adult with an advanced solid tumor such as melanoma, head and neck, liver or kidney cancer. This material consisted of CD4+ or CD8+ T cells sorted from blood, taken in a trial of the OX40 agonist ivuxolimab.

The CDR3 here is CASSSAQYF. As DNA, the CDR3 is TGTGCCAGCAGCTCCGCCCAGTACTTC. The genes are TRBV11-2 and TRBJ2-5; D not resolved. V was clipped by 4 bases and J by 9 bases, with 3 bases between them. CDR3 length: 9 residues. The germline V gene has CDR1 SGHAT and CDR2 FQNNGV.